Each of the 4 T cell receptor beta chains below was sequenced from the same sample in a study of blood T cell repertoires in COVID-19 (dated by TCRdb to about 2020). The library relied on the immunoSEQ multiplex PCR assay. The table was pulled from immuneACCESS by TCRdb, which kept in-frame rearrangements only. Such tables lose some clones; where checked, under half of the loss comes from unresolved V genes, and the rest has no known cause. This sample lists approximately 200,000 clones; 86% were detected once. The leading ten clones occupy 7% to 10% of the sample. Sequencing input: PBMCs or T cells enriched from blood (not recorded which). The receptors stem from a woman in her twenties or thirties who had recovered from COVID-19.

The rearrangement joins TRBV30 to TRBJ1-3; D not certain. This CDR3 is built from 15 residues. Germline CDR1 is GTSNPN and CDR2 is SVGIG (reference sequence). V lost 0 bases and J lost 1, with 10 bases in between. CDR3 sequence reads: CAWSVVGRSGNTIYF. In nucleotides, the CDR3 is TGTGCCTGGAGTGTGGTTGGCAGGTCTGGAAACACCATATATTTT.

The chain links TRBV11-1 to TRBJ2-5; 8 bases are shared with TRBD1. Germline loops: CDR1 SGHAT, CDR2 FQDESV (reference sequence). The CDR3 has 14 amino acids. V shed 5 bases and J 1 base; nucleotides not matched to a gene: 3. CDR3 protein: CASSRDRTQETQYF. The CDR3 DNA follows: TGTGCCAGCAGCCGGGACAGGACCCAAGAGACCCAGTACTTC.

The genes are TRBV4-1 and TRBJ1-4; the D gene is possibly TRBD1 (5 bases). The germline V and J ends were trimmed by 2 bases and 0 bases, with 16 bases remaining between them. Germline V gene data show CDR1 as MGHRA and CDR2 as YSYEKL. This CDR3 is 18 amino acids long. CDR3 in amino acids: CASSQIPPLTATNEKLFF. CDR3 in DNA: TGCGCCAGCAGCCAAATCCCTCCCCTGACAGCAACTAATGAAAAACTGTTTTTT.

The chain uses TRBV29-1 and TRBJ2-7, with a possible D match to TRBD2 (6 bases). Germline V gene sequence: CDR1 SQVTM, CDR2 ANQGSEA. Trimming pared 7 bases from V and 5 bases from J, leaving 15 bases between. The CDR3 has 12 amino acids. The CDR3 DNA reads as TGCAGCGCTGGGAGGAATATCGACGAGCAGTACTTC. This translates into CSAGRNIDEQYF.